This TCR beta chain was identified during a study of blood T cell repertoires in COVID-19. Study as a whole: T cells, B-cell-depleted T cells, or PBMCs supplied cDNA or gDNA.

CDR1 SNHLY and CDR2 FYNNEI come from the germline V gene. CDR3 size: 15 residues. The V and J ends lost 5 bases and 8 bases, in that order; junction bases with no gene match: 7. The authors' processing: Using reference gene primer amplification, nucleated cell counts were estimated. Data came from immunoSEQ multiplex PCR; TCRdb stores just in-frame clones and leaves some out. D and trimming come from the DNA, and the V and J calls and clone size come from that table. The table lists some 70,000 clones, roughly 89% of them singletons. This TCR derives from a middle-aged man with active COVID-19. Sequences were obtained from peripheral blood. The rearrangement links TRBV2 to TRBJ1-6; 9 nucleotides match TRBD1. This CDR3 reads CASSPGTGLDSPLHF. The CDR3 bases are TGTGCCAGCAGTCCCGGGACAGGGTTGGATTCACCCCTCCACTTT.